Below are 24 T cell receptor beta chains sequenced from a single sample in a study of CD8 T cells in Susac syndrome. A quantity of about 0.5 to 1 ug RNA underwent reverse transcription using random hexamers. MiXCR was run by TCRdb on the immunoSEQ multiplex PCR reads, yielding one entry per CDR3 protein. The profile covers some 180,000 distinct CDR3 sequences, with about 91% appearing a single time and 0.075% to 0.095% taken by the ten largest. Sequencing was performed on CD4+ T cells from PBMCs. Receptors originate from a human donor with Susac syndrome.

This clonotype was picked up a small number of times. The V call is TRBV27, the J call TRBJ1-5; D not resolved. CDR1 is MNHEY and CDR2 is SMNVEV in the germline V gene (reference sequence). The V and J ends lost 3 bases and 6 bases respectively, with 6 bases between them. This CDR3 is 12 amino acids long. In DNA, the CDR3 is TGTGCCAGCAGTTTCATGGGTCAGCCCCAGCATTTT. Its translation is CASSFMGQPQHF.

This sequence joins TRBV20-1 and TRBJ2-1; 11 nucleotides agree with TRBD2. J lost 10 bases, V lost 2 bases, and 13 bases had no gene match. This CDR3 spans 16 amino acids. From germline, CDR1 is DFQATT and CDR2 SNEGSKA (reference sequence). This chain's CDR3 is CSARFTRGTSGREQFF. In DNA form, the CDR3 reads TGCAGTGCTAGATTCACGAGAGGGACTAGCGGCCGAGAGCAGTTCTTC.

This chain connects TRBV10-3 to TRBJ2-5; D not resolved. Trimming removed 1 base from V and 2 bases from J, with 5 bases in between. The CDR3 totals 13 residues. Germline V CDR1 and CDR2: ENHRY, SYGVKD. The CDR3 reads CAISELVQETQYF. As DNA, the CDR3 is TGTGCCATCAGTGAGTTAGTACAAGAGACCCAGTACTTC.

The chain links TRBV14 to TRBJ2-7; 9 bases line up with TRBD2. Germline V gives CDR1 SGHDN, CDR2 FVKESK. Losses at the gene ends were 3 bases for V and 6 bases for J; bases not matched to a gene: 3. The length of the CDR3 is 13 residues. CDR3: CASSHAGGVEQYF. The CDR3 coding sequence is TGTGCCAGCAGCCATGCGGGAGGGGTCGAGCAGTACTTC.

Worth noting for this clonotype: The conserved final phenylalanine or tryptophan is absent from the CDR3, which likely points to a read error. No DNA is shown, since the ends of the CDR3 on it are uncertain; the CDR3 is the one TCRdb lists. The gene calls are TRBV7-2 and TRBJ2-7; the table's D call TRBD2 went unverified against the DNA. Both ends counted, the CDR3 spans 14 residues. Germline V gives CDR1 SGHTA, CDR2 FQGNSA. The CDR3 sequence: CASSSTGTSGASSL.

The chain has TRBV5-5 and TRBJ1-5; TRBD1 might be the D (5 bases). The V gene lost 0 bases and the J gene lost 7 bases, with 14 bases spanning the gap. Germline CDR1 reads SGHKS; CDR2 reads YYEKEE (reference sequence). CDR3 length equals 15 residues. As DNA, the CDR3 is TGTGCCAGCAGCTTGGCCGAAGACAGCTCCCAGCCCCAGCATTTT. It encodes CASSLAEDSSQPQHF.

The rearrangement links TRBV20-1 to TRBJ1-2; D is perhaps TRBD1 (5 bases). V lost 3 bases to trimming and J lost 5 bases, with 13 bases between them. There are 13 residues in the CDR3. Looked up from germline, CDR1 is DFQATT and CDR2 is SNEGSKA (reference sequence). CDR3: CSASFAGRYGYTF. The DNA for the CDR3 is TGCAGTGCTAGCTTTGCAGGGAGGTATGGCTACACCTTC.

The DNA for the CDR3 is TGTGCCAGCAGCAGGAAGGGACACCACGAGCAGTACTTC. It is translated as CASSRKGHHEQYF. J is TRBJ2-7 and V is TRBV7-6; possible D gene TRBD1, 6 bases. The CDR3 is 13 amino acids. V was trimmed by 5 bases and J by 5 bases, leaving 13 bases between them. Germline V gene lookup returns CDR1 SGHVS and CDR2 FNYEAQ.

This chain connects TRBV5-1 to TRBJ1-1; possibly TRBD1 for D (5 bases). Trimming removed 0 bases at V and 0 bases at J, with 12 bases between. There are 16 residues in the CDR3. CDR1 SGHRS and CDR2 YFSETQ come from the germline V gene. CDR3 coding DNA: TGCGCCAGCAGCTTGGTCCCGGGGCCCATGAACACTGAAGCTTTCTTT. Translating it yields CASSLVPGPMNTEAFF.

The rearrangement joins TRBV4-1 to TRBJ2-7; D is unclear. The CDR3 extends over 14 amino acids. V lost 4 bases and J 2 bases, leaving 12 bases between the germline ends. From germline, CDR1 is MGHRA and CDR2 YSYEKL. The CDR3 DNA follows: TGCGCCAGCAGCCCCAACCTAGGGACCTACGAGCAGTACTTC. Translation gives CASSPNLGTYEQYF.

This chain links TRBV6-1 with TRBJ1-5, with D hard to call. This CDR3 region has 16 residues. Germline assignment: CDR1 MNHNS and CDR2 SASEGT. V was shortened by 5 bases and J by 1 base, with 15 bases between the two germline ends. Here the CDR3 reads CASSPTYSRSNQPQHF. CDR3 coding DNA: TGTGCCAGCAGTCCCACCTACAGCAGGAGCAATCAGCCCCAGCATTTT.

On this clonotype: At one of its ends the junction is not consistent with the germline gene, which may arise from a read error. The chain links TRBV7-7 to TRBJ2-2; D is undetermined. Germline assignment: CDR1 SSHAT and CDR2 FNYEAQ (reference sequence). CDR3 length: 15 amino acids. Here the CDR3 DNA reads TGTGCTAGCAGCTTATTCCTGGTCGCCACCGGGGAGCTGTTTTTT. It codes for CASSLFLVATGELFF.

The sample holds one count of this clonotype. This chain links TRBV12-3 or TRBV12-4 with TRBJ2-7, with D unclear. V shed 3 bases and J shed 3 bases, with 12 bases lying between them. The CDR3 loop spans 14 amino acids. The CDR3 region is CASSFNAVLYEQYF. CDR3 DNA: TGTGCCAGCAGTTTCAATGCTGTACTCTACGAGCAGTACTTC.

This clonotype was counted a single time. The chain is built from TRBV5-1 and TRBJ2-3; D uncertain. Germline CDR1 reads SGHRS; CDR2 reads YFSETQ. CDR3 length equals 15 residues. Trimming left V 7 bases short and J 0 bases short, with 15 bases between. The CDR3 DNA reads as TGCGCCAGCCGAGCCCTCCCGGTGAGCACAGATACGCAGTATTTT. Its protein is CASRALPVSTDTQYF.

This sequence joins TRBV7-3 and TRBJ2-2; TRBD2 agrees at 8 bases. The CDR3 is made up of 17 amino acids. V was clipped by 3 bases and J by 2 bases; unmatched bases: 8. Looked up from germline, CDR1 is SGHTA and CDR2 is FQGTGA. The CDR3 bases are TGTGCCAGCAGCTTTAGGGCTAGCGGGCTAAACACCGGGGAGCTGTTTTTT. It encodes CASSFRASGLNTGELFF.

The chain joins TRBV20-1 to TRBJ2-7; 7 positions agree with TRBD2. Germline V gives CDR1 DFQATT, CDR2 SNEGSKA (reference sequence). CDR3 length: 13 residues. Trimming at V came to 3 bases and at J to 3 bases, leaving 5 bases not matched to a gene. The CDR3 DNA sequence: TGCAGTGCTAGCGGGAGGTTGAGCTACGAGCAGTACTTC. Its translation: CSASGRLSYEQYF.

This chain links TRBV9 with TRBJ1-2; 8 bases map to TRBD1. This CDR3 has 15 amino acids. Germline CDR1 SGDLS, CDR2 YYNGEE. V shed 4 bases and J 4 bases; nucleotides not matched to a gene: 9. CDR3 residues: CASSTLGQGGYGYTF. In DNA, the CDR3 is TGTGCCAGCAGCACCCTCGGACAGGGTGGCTATGGCTACACCTTC.

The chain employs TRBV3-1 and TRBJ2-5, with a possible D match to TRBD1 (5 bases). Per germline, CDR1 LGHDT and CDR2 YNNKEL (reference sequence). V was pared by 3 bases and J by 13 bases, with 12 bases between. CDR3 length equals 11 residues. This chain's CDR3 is CASSHSPGLYF. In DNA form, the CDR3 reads TGTGCCAGCAGCCACTCTCCAGGGCTGTACTTC.

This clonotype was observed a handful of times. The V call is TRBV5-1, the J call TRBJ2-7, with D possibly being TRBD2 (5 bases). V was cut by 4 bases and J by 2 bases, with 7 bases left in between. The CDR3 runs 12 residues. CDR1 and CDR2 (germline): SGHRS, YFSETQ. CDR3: CASSPGTYEQYF. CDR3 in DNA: TGCGCCAGCAGCCCGGGGACCTACGAGCAGTACTTC.

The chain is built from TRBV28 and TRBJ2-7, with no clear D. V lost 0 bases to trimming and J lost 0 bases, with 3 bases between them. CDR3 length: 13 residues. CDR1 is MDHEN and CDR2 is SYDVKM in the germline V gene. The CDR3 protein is CASSLWDSYEQYF. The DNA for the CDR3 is TGTGCCAGCAGTTTATGGGACTCCTACGAGCAGTACTTC. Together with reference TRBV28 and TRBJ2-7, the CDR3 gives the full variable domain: DVKVTQSSRYLVKRTGEKVFLECVQDMDHENMFWYRQDPGLGLRLIYFSYDVKMKEKGDIPEGYSVSREKKERFSLILESASTNQTSMYLCASSLWDSYEQYFGPGTRLTVT.

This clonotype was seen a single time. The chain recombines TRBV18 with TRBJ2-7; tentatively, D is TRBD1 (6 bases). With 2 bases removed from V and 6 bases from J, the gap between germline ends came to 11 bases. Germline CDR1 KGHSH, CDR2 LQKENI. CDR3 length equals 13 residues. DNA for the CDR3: TGTGCCAGCTCACCAGCAGGGGTGGCCGAGCAGTACTTC. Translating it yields CASSPAGVAEQYF.

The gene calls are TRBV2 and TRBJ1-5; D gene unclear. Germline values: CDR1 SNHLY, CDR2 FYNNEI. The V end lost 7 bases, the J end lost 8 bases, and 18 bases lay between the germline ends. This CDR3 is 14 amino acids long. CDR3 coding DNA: TGTGCCAGCAATGCCTTAGGGCCTAATAAGCCCCAGCATTTT. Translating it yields CASNALGPNKPQHF.

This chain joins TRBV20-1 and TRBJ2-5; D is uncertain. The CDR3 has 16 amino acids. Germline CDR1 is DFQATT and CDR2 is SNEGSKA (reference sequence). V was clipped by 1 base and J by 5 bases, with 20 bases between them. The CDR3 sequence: CSARVGPLAWVETQYF. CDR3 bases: TGCAGTGCTAGAGTTGGGCCCTTGGCTTGGGTGGAGACCCAGTACTTC.

The CDR3: CSVSAGDDLYGYTF. CDR3 in DNA: TGCAGCGTTAGTGCGGGGGACGACCTCTATGGCTACACCTTC. The chain is built from TRBV29-1 and TRBJ1-2; tentative D call: TRBD1 (5 bases). Germline V lookup: CDR1 SQVTM, CDR2 ANQGSEA. V lost 5 bases to trimming and J lost 4 bases, with 17 bases between them. CDR3 length: 14 amino acids.